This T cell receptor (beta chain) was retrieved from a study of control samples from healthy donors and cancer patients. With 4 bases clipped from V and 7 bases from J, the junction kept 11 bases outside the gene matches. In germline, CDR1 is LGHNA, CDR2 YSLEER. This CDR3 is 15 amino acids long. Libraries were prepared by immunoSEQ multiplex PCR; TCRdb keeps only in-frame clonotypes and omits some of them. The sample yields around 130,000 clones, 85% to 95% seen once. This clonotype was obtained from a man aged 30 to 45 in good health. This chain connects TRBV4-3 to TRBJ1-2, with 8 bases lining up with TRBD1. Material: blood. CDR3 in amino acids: CASSLDPGQGGGYTF. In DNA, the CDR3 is TGCGCCAGCAGCCTTGACCCCGGACAGGGTGGTGGCTACACCTTC.